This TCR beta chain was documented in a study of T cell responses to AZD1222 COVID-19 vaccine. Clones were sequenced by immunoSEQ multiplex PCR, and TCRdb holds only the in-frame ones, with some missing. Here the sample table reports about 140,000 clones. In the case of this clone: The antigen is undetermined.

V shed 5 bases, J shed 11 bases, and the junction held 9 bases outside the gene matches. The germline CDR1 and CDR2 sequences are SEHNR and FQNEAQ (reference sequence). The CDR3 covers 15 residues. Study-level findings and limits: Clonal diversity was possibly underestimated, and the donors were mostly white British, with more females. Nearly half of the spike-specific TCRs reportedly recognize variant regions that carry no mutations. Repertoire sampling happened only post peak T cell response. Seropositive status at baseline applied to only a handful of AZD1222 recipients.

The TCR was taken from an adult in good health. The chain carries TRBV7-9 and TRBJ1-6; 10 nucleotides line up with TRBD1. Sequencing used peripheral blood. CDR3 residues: CASSRTGTGATPLHF. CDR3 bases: TGTGCCAGCAGCAGAACCGGGACAGGGGCGACACCCCTCCACTTT.